The clone carrying this T cell receptor beta chain was detected once. CDR1 and CDR2 from the germline V gene are MGHRA and YSYEKL. The CDR3 has 15 amino acids. V lost 2 bases, J lost 8 bases, and 11 bases stayed unmatched. PCR used 60 Vbeta primers and 13 Jbeta primers. Clones were read by immunoSEQ multiplex PCR, and TCRdb kept only the in-frame ones, dropping some. The sample carries 120,000 or so clones, roughly 80% recorded once. The data were obtained in a study of cytomegalovirus exposure and HLA in healthy donors. The clonotype comes from a young man in good health and CMV-seropositive. Material: PBMCs. The V gene is TRBV4-1, the J gene TRBJ1-2; TRBD1 matches 7 bases. Here the CDR3 reads CASSQNRGSVGGYTF. For the CDR3, the DNA is TGCGCCAGCAGCCAAAACAGGGGATCCGTTGGCGGCTACACCTTC.